This T cell receptor (beta chain) was sequenced during a study of T cell repertoires in cytomegalovirus infection. At the level of the study: Carrying CMV and the relevant HLA type showed in public TCR beta signatures.

Trimming removed 6 bases from V and 7 bases from J; junction bases left unmatched: 5. CDR3 length: 14 amino acids. Study-wide findings and caveats: Clonotype analysis showed dominance of the ex vivo response by HLA-C-restricted CMV-specific TCR beta clonotypes.

Via MiXCR, TCRdb re-called the reads, giving one row per CDR3 protein. The profile covers 150,000 to 200,000 distinct CDR3 sequences, with about 28% appearing a single time and just over 30% taken by the ten largest. A note on this clonotype: Its cognate antigen is unknown.

Sequencing input: PBMCs. The receptor was isolated from a human donor in good health (CMV status not recorded). Some clones in this sample may be carry-over from other donors' samples. The rearrangement links TRBV12-3 or TRBV12-4 to TRBJ2-2, with TRBD1 matching 10 bases. The CDR3 reads CASSLGQGVGELFF. CDR3 in DNA: TGTGCCAGCAGCCTCGGACAGGGGGTCGGGGAGCTGTTTTTT.